This passage covers 26 T cell receptor beta chains from one sample sequenced in a study of blood T cell repertoires in COVID-19. Measured with immunoSEQ multiplex PCR; TCRdb has only the in-frame clones, and not every one. The sample includes some 180,000 clones, about 88% of them seen just once. Sequenced: PBMCs or T cells enriched from blood (not recorded which). The receptor source for this set is a woman aged 40-49 years in a cohort exposed to, infected with or recovered from COVID-19 (not recorded which).

This chain joins TRBV29-1 and TRBJ1-2, with D possibly TRBD1 on 6 matching bases. V was pared by 4 bases and J by 6 bases, with 15 bases between. The CDR3 is 13 residues long. Germline V gene data show CDR1 as SQVTM and CDR2 as ANQGSEA. CDR3 DNA: TGCAGCGTTGGAAGTACAGGGAGTCATGGCTACACCTTC. The encoded protein is CSVGSTGSHGYTF.

The gene calls are TRBV7-2 and TRBJ1-2, with a tentative D call TRBD1 (5 bases). This CDR3 region has 15 residues. CDR1 SGHTA and CDR2 FQGNSA come from the germline V gene. Trimming left V 7 bases short and J 8 bases short, with 23 bases between. The CDR3 DNA sequence: TGTGCCAGCACCGTCGGAGGGCACAGGAGCAGCGGCTACACCTTC. Translation gives CASTVGGHRSSGYTF.

V usage is TRBV7-2 and J usage is TRBJ1-1; D perhaps matches TRBD1 (5 bases). CDR3 length: 17 residues. Germline assignment: CDR1 SGHTA and CDR2 FQGNSA. V was clipped by 5 bases and J by 0 bases, with 19 bases between them. The CDR3: CASSAVAGGVLNTEAFF. CDR3 in DNA: TGTGCCAGCAGCGCAGTGGCCGGAGGGGTCCTGAACACTGAAGCTTTCTTT.

V and J are TRBV6-2 or TRBV6-3 and TRBJ2-3; D possibly corresponds to TRBD2 (5 bases). The length of the CDR3 is 17 residues. Deletions cut 2 bases from V and 2 bases from J, with 17 bases between. CDR1 MNHEY and CDR2 SVGEGT come from the germline V gene. The CDR3 sequence is CASSYAESGDLTDTQYF. The DNA for the CDR3 is TGTGCCAGCAGTTACGCTGAGAGCGGAGACCTCACAGATACGCAGTATTTT.

This chain links TRBV27 with TRBJ2-7, with 7 bases that match TRBD2. This CDR3 spans 15 amino acids. Germline trimming cut 0 bases from V and 2 bases from J; bases unmatched to any gene: 4. Germline assignment: CDR1 MNHEY and CDR2 SMNVEV (reference sequence). CDR3 sequence (DNA): TGTGCCAGCAGTTTATCGGGGAGGGGCCCCTACGAGCAGTACTTC. This gives the protein CASSLSGRGPYEQYF.

V is TRBV7-9 and J is TRBJ1-1; D perhaps matches TRBD1 (6 bases). This CDR3 contains 16 residues. The V end was cut by 5 bases, the J end by 3 bases, with 19 bases between. CDR1 and CDR2 from the germline V gene are SEHNR and FQNEAQ (reference sequence). Written as DNA, the CDR3 is TGTGCCAGCAGCCCTCGGGACATCGGCTGGGACACTGAAGCTTTCTTT. As protein: CASSPRDIGWDTEAFF.

The chain joins TRBV27 to TRBJ1-3, with unresolved D. CDR1 and CDR2 (germline): MNHEY, SMNVEV (reference sequence). The ends were cut back, 5 bases at V and 1 base at J, with 12 bases in the middle. The CDR3 extends over 15 amino acids. In DNA form, the CDR3 reads TGTGCCAGCAGTCCCGCACTACGGTCTGGAAACACCATATATTTT. It encodes CASSPALRSGNTIYF.

This chain connects TRBV10-2 to TRBJ1-2; D gene unclear. The CDR3 spans 15 residues. Germline-derived CDR1 and CDR2 are WSHSY and SAAADI. V was pared by 4 bases and J by 3 bases, with 15 bases between. The CDR3 reads CASSVEVRNYYGYTF. The CDR3 DNA reads as TGCGCCAGCAGTGTAGAGGTCAGAAATTACTATGGCTACACCTTC.

This CDR3 is CSFNRGDNEQFF. DNA for the CDR3: TGCAGCTTCAACAGGGGGGACAATGAGCAGTTCTTC. The gene calls are TRBV29-1 and TRBJ2-1, with 8 nucleotides matching TRBD1. V lost 8 bases and J lost 5; bases outside the gene matches: 5. In germline, CDR1 is SQVTM, CDR2 ANQGSEA. The CDR3 contains 12 residues.

This clone was detected only a few times. The chain has TRBV2 and TRBJ1-2; D uncertain. This CDR3 spans 15 amino acids. Trimming cost V 3 bases and J 0 bases, with 11 bases left between them. Germline V gives CDR1 SNHLY, CDR2 FYNNEI. The CDR3 DNA sequence: TGTGCCAGCAGTGACTGGAGGAAAACTAACTATGGCTACACCTTC. Protein product: CASSDWRKTNYGYTF.

CDR3 in DNA: TGCAGCGCCCGGGACATACTCTATGGCTACACCTTC. Encoded protein: CSARDILYGYTF. This chain joins TRBV29-1 and TRBJ1-2; the D gene is possibly TRBD1 (6 bases). V lost 7 bases and J 4 bases, leaving 13 bases between the germline ends. Germline assignment: CDR1 SQVTM and CDR2 ANQGSEA. There are 12 residues in the CDR3.

The chain recombines TRBV15 with TRBJ2-7, with 11 positions matching TRBD2. The V gene end was trimmed by 5 bases and the J gene end by 5 bases; junction bases not matched to a gene: 11. CDR1 and CDR2 (germline): LNHNV, YYDKDF (reference sequence). This CDR3 spans 16 amino acids. The CDR3 bases are TGTGCCACCAGCGTCAATATAGCGGGAGGGACCAACGAGCAGTACTTC. Residues: CATSVNIAGGTNEQYF. Together with reference TRBV15 and TRBJ2-7, the CDR3 gives the full variable domain: DAMVIQNPRYQVTQFGKPVTLSCSQTLNHNVMYWYQQKSSQAPKLLFHYYDKDFNNEADTPDNFQSRRPNTSFCFLDIRSPGLGDTAMYLCATSVNIAGGTNEQYFGPGTRLTVT.

The CDR3 DNA sequence: TGTGCCAGCAGCGTTGGGACTAGCGAATTCACCGGGGAGCTGTTTTTT. It translates to CASSVGTSEFTGELFF. The V gene is TRBV9, the J gene TRBJ2-2; 10 bases align to TRBD2. V shed 2 bases and J 4 bases; nucleotides not matched to a gene: 5. Germline CDR1 is SGDLS and CDR2 is YYNGEE. The CDR3 has 16 residues. Based on the CDR3 plus reference TRBV9 and TRBJ2-2, the full variable domain is DSGVTQTPKHLITATGQRVTLRCSPRSGDLSVYWYQQSLDQGLQFLIQYYNGEERAKGNILERFSAQQFPDLHSELNLSSLELGDSALYFCASSVGTSEFTGELFFGEGSRLTVL.

The genes are TRBV27 and TRBJ2-1, with 10 positions matching TRBD2. V trimming: 3 bases; J trimming: 4 bases; junction bases outside the gene matches: 3. This CDR3 has 15 amino acids. Germline CDR1 and CDR2: MNHEY and SMNVEV (reference sequence). The CDR3 spells CASSFYSGGYNEQFF. The CDR3 nucleotides are TGTGCCAGCAGTTTCTATAGCGGGGGGTACAATGAGCAGTTCTTC.

This clone was recorded once. The rearrangement joins TRBV7-9 to TRBJ2-2; tentatively, D is TRBD2 (5 bases). CDR1 SEHNR and CDR2 FQNEAQ come from the germline V gene (reference sequence). The CDR3 is made up of 15 amino acids. With 6 bases removed from V and 2 bases from J, the gap between germline ends came to 13 bases. The CDR3 reads CASSPIRTNTGELFF. Written as DNA, the CDR3 is TGTGCCAGCAGTCCGATCAGGACTAACACCGGGGAGCTGTTTTTT.

This clone was detected a few times. The chain carries TRBV5-1 and TRBJ1-6; TRBD1 agrees at 10 bases. This CDR3 has 15 residues. V dropped 4 bases and J dropped 5; count of bases not matched to a gene: 3. Germline loops: CDR1 SGHRS, CDR2 YFSETQ. The CDR3 protein is CASSPGQGNNSPLHF. The CDR3 nucleotides read TGCGCCAGCAGCCCGGGACAGGGGAATAATTCACCCCTCCACTTT.

This clone was found a few times. V is TRBV7-9 and J is TRBJ1-2, with 7 bases lining up with TRBD1. Trimming took 5 bases from V and 13 from J; bases not matched to a gene: 10. The CDR3 is 12 residues long. Germline-derived CDR1 and CDR2 are SEHNR and FQNEAQ (reference sequence). The CDR3 DNA is TGTGCCAGCAGCCCAAGCCCGGGACAGACCACCTTC. Its protein is CASSPSPGQTTF.

The chain recombines TRBV18 with TRBJ2-2, with D maybe TRBD1 (5 bases). Germline CDR1 is KGHSH and CDR2 is LQKENI. This CDR3 is 15 amino acids long. V dropped 3 bases and J dropped 1 base, with 9 bases sitting between them. The DNA of the CDR3 is TGTGCCAGCTCACCTTACGACAGGAACACCGGGGAGCTGTTTTTT. This gives the protein CASSPYDRNTGELFF.

This chain joins TRBV7-8 and TRBJ1-1; D uncertain. CDR1 is SGHVS and CDR2 is FQNEAQ in the germline V gene. The CDR3 extends over 14 amino acids. V was shortened by 2 bases and J by 10 bases, with 17 bases between the two germline ends. CDR3 coding DNA: TGTGCCAGCAGCTTACGGGGAGGAGTCGTGTTAGCTTTCTTT. Translation: CASSLRGGVVLAFF.

This clone appeared once. This chain links TRBV19 with TRBJ2-1; 15 bases are a match to TRBD2. The V gene's germline CDR1 is LNHDA and CDR2 SQIVND (reference sequence). The ends lost 0 bases at V and 4 bases at J; junction bases unmatched: 7. This CDR3 contains 19 residues. The CDR3 region has the DNA TGTGCCAGTAGTATAGATGGACTAGCGGGAGGGCCAGGGTACAATGAGCAGTTCTTC. This sequence encodes CASSIDGLAGGPGYNEQFF.

This clone was counted between two and nine times. The chain uses TRBV7-2 and TRBJ2-2; a possible D gene is TRBD2 (5 bases). Germline lookup yields CDR1 SGHTA and CDR2 FQGNSA. V lost 0 bases and J 0 bases, leaving 8 bases between the germline ends. The CDR3 consists of 16 residues. DNA for the CDR3: TGTGCCAGCAGCTTAGCCGGGGTTGCGAACACCGGGGAGCTGTTTTTT. Translated, it gives CASSLAGVANTGELFF.

The V and J genes are TRBV27 and TRBJ1-6; D uncertain. Germline CDR1 reads MNHEY; CDR2 reads SMNVEV (reference sequence). This CDR3 comprises 16 residues. V dropped 3 bases and J dropped 0 bases, with 9 bases sitting between them. The CDR3 protein is CASSFLVSSYNSPLHF. CDR3 bases: TGTGCCAGCAGTTTCCTGGTCAGCTCCTATAATTCACCCCTCCACTTT.

Only a few counts were recorded for this clone. The J gene is TRBJ1-6, the V gene TRBV29-1; 7 bases line up with TRBD1. Germline V gene data show CDR1 as SQVTM and CDR2 as ANQGSEA. The J segment lost 10 bases and the V segment lost 6 bases, leaving 9 bases of the junction unmatched. This CDR3 contains 13 residues. CDR3 coding DNA: TGCAGCGTCAAGTTAACAGGGGAATCACCCCTCCACTTT. This translates into CSVKLTGESPLHF. Using reference TRBV29-1 and TRBJ1-6 for the parts outside the CDR3, the full variable domain is SAVISQKPSRDICQRGTSLTIQCQVDSQVTMMFWYRQQPGQSLTLIATANQGSEATYESGFVIDKFPISRPNLTFSTLTVSNMSPEDSSIYLCSVKLTGESPLHFGNGTRLTVT.

V is TRBV11-3 and J is TRBJ1-1; TRBD1 matches at 8 bases. V shed 5 bases, J shed 5 bases, and the junction held 7 bases outside the gene matches. From germline, CDR1 is SGHNT and CDR2 YENEEA. The CDR3 totals 14 residues. The CDR3 DNA follows: TGTGCCAGCAGCCCCAGGGGGCGAGGGACTGAAGCTTTCTTT. Amino acid sequence: CASSPRGRGTEAFF.

The chain couples TRBV7-9 to TRBJ2-1; D is ambiguous. CDR3 size: 16 residues. V lost 3 bases and J 2 bases, leaving 14 bases between the germline ends. Germline V gives CDR1 SEHNR, CDR2 FQNEAQ (reference sequence). CDR3 region: CASSLVPDVAYNEQFF. CDR3 nucleotide sequence: TGTGCCAGCAGCTTGGTCCCAGATGTGGCCTACAATGAGCAGTTCTTC.

Only one count was recorded for this clone. The CDR3: CASSLLQIPNEKLFF. The CDR3, as DNA: TGTGCCAGCAGTTTGCTACAGATCCCTAATGAAAAACTGTTTTTT. The genes are TRBV6-5 and TRBJ1-4; D remains ambiguous. Germline lookup yields CDR1 MNHEY and CDR2 SVGAGI. The CDR3 extends over 15 amino acids. V lost 4 bases to trimming and J lost 3 bases, with 12 bases between them.